The 19 T cell receptor beta chains in this list originate from one sample, sequenced in a study of Ad26.COV2.S vaccination and SARS-CoV-2 variants. Specified treatment: some 20 received Ad26.COV2.S at low or high dose, single or two shots; roughly 5 received placebo; per-sample allocation not given. At day 63 after the first vaccine or placebo injection, samples were drawn. Using immunoSEQ multiplex PCR, the repertoire was profiled, and TCRdb retains in-frame clones only, with some absent. The table shows roughly 350,000 clones, with about 85% occurring only once. The source material was peripheral blood, sampled in a trial of Ad26.COV2.S vaccine versus placebo. These receptors all come from a person between 18 and 65 years old who received the Ad26.COV2.S COVID-19 vaccine or a placebo.

V usage is TRBV19 and J usage is TRBJ2-7, with 11 bases aligning to TRBD2. From germline, CDR1 is LNHDA and CDR2 SQIVND (reference sequence). V lost 6 bases and J lost 3; bases outside the gene matches: 7. The CDR3 is made up of 15 amino acids. CDR3 region: CASSRIAGGNYEQYF. The CDR3, as DNA: TGTGCCAGTAGCCGAATAGCGGGAGGGAACTACGAGCAGTACTTC.

This clone occurred a few times. The chain uses TRBV6-5 and TRBJ2-3, with TRBD1 identical over 8 bases. With 6 bases clipped from V and 7 bases from J, the junction kept 3 bases outside the gene matches. Germline lookup yields CDR1 MNHEY and CDR2 SVGAGI. The CDR3 contains 12 residues. The CDR3 DNA is TGTGCCAGCAGGGACAGGGTAAATACGCAGTATTTT. Its protein product is CASRDRVNTQYF.

The J gene is TRBJ2-2, the V gene TRBV7-3; TRBD1 is a possible D gene (5 bases). In germline, CDR1 is SGHTA, CDR2 FQGTGA. V was trimmed by 3 bases and J by 2 bases, leaving 19 bases between them. This CDR3 is 18 amino acids long. DNA of the CDR3: TGTGCCAGCAGCTTTGAGACAGTCCTAAAAAGCAACACCGGGGAGCTGTTTTTT. Translating it yields CASSFETVLKSNTGELFF. Full variable domain (rest looked up from reference TRBV7-3 and TRBJ2-2): GAGVSQTPSNKVTEKGKYVELRCDPISGHTALYWYRQSLGQGPEFLIYFQGTGAADDSGLPNDRFFAVRPEGSVSTLKIQRTERGDSAVYLCASSFETVLKSNTGELFFGEGSRLTVL.

The chain links TRBV3-1 (or the pseudogene TRBV3-2) to TRBJ1-2, with D unresolved. The CDR3 totals 11 residues. Germline-derived CDR1 and CDR2 are LGHDT and YNNKEL (reference sequence). The ends were cut back, 2 bases at V and 8 bases at J, with 6 bases in the middle. The CDR3 region is CASSQLQGYTF. The CDR3 DNA reads as TGTGCCAGCAGCCAACTGCAGGGCTACACCTTC.

The chain recombines TRBV28 with TRBJ1-6; D is possibly TRBD1 (5 bases). The germline V and J ends were trimmed by 6 bases and 9 bases, with 18 bases remaining between them. The CDR3 has 15 amino acids. From germline, CDR1 is MDHEN and CDR2 SYDVKM. CDR3 DNA sequence: TGTGCCAGCAGGATACCGGGGCCCACGGGTTCACCCCTCCACTTT. This translates into CASRIPGPTGSPLHF.

This clone came up once. The chain employs TRBV3-1 (or the pseudogene TRBV3-2) and TRBJ2-3, with TRBD2 matching 9 bases. V trimming: 1 base; J trimming: 4 bases; junction bases outside the gene matches: 12. The CDR3 consists of 18 residues. From germline, CDR1 is LGHDT and CDR2 YNNKEL (reference sequence). The DNA of the CDR3 is TGTGCCAGCAGCCAAGTTGCCCCTCGGCGGGGGGGCGCAGATACGCAGTATTTT. This gives the protein CASSQVAPRRGGADTQYF.

The chain recombines TRBV27 with TRBJ2-7, with a tentative D call TRBD2 (5 bases). Deletions cut 6 bases from V and 6 bases from J, with 24 bases between. The germline CDR1 and CDR2 sequences are MNHEY and SMNVEV (reference sequence). The CDR3 extends over 16 amino acids. Here the CDR3 DNA reads TGTGCCAGCAGAACGAGAATCCCCCGGGGAGTCTTCGAGCAGTACTTC. This translates into CASRTRIPRGVFEQYF.

The gene calls are TRBV7-9 and TRBJ1-6; maybe TRBD1 (6 bases). V was pared by 5 bases and J by 10 bases, with 18 bases between. Germline V lookup: CDR1 SEHNR, CDR2 FQNEAQ (reference sequence). The CDR3 loop spans 15 amino acids. The CDR3 coding sequence is TGTGCCAGCAGCCCAGACGGGGGCGTCACCTCACCCCTCCACTTT. The encoded protein is CASSPDGGVTSPLHF.

This sequence joins TRBV11-3 and TRBJ2-7, with 9 bases lining up with TRBD1. Trimming took 5 bases from V and 3 from J; bases not matched to a gene: 8. Germline assignment: CDR1 SGHNT and CDR2 YENEEA. The CDR3 runs 15 residues. The CDR3, as DNA: TGTGCCAGCAGCGTAGGGGGACAGGGTTACTACGAGCAGTACTTC. Its protein is CASSVGGQGYYEQYF.

The J gene is TRBJ2-2, the V gene TRBV29-1; 7 bases align to TRBD1. The CDR3 has 16 residues. Losses at the gene ends were 8 bases for V and 2 bases for J; bases not matched to a gene: 14. Germline CDR1 SQVTM, CDR2 ANQGSEA. The CDR3 nucleotides read TGCAGCCCTTATGGGAAAACAGGGGTTAACACCGGGGAGCTGTTTTTT. Encoded protein: CSPYGKTGVNTGELFF.

The chain recombines TRBV14 with TRBJ2-1, with 8 bases identical to TRBD2. Germline assignment: CDR1 SGHDN and CDR2 FVKESK. The CDR3 extends over 17 amino acids. Losses at the gene ends were 1 base for V and 8 bases for J; bases not matched to a gene: 13. The CDR3 DNA sequence: TGTGCCAGCAGCCAAGCCCTCGGGAGCGGGGGTGGCCATGAGCAGTTCTTC. Encoded protein: CASSQALGSGGGHEQFF.

This chain connects TRBV6-5 to TRBJ1-2, with 9 bases lining up with TRBD1. In germline, CDR1 is MNHEY, CDR2 SVGAGI. Germline trimming cut 7 bases from V and 6 bases from J; bases unmatched to any gene: 9. The CDR3 runs to 14 residues. The DNA for the CDR3 is TGTGCCAGCATAAATAAGAACAGGGGGCATGGCTACACCTTC. Protein sequence: CASINKNRGHGYTF.

The chain recombines TRBV3-1 (or the pseudogene TRBV3-2) with TRBJ2-2; unclear D gene. CDR3 length: 11 residues. Trimming pared 8 bases from V and 6 bases from J, leaving 7 bases between. Per germline, CDR1 LGHDT and CDR2 YNNKEL (reference sequence). The CDR3 here is CASRQAGELFF. DNA for the CDR3: TGTGCCAGCCGACAAGCCGGGGAGCTGTTTTTT.

The chain joins TRBV10-3 to TRBJ2-7, with D possibly being TRBD2 (6 bases). The V gene's germline CDR1 is ENHRY and CDR2 SYGVKD. This CDR3 is built from 15 residues. Trimming cost V 6 bases and J 0 bases, with 15 bases left between them. For the CDR3, the DNA is TGTGCCATCAGCCCCGGAGGGGAGAGCTCCTACGAGCAGTACTTC. Encoded protein: CAISPGGESSYEQYF.

The CDR3 region is CASSFQGNQPQHF. The CDR3 region has the DNA TGTGCCAGCAGTTTCCAGGGGAATCAGCCCCAGCATTTT. The chain uses TRBV12-3 or TRBV12-4 and TRBJ1-5; D possibly corresponds to TRBD1 (6 bases). The V gene lost 3 bases and the J gene lost 4 bases, with 7 bases spanning the gap. This CDR3 has 13 residues.

This chain connects TRBV5-4 to TRBJ2-7, with 7 bases fitting TRBD1. The germline V gene encodes CDR1 SGHNT and CDR2 YYREEE (reference sequence). This CDR3 contains 14 residues. The J segment lost 6 bases and the V segment lost 4 bases, leaving 10 bases of the junction unmatched. The CDR3 region is CASSTEDRVAEQYF. DNA of the CDR3: TGTGCCAGCAGCACCGAAGACAGGGTAGCCGAGCAGTACTTC. Full variable domain (outside the CDR3, taken from reference TRBV5-4 and TRBJ2-7): ETGVTQSPTHLIKTRGQQVTLRCSSQSGHNTVSWYQQALGQGPQFIFQYYREEENGRGNFPPRFSGLQFPNYSSELNVNALELDDSALYLCASSTEDRVAEQYFGPGTRLTVT.

This chain uses TRBV9 with TRBJ2-3, with D possibly being TRBD2 (5 bases). The CDR3 is 12 amino acids. Germline CDR1 is SGDLS and CDR2 is YYNGEE. Trimming pared 8 bases from V and 4 bases from J, leaving 11 bases between. The CDR3: CASEGSADTQYF. The CDR3 bases are TGTGCCAGTGAGGGCAGTGCAGATACGCAGTATTTT.

The chain is built from TRBV5-1 and TRBJ1-4; D gene ambiguous. Germline loops: CDR1 SGHRS, CDR2 YFSETQ. CDR3 length: 15 amino acids. With 0 bases removed from V and 8 bases from J, the gap between germline ends came to 14 bases. In nucleotides, the CDR3 is TGCGCCAGCAGCTTGGGGGGAACGAAAGGGGAAAAACTGTTTTTT. Its translation is CASSLGGTKGEKLFF.

The chain has TRBV29-1 and TRBJ2-7; either TRBD1 or TRBD2 may supply D (5 bases each). This CDR3 comprises 11 residues. CDR1 SQVTM and CDR2 ANQGSEA come from the germline V gene. Trimming removed 2 bases from V and 6 bases from J, with 8 bases in between. The CDR3 spells CSVEWDVEQYF. CDR3 nucleotides: TGCAGCGTTGAATGGGACGTCGAGCAGTACTTC.